Below, 10 T cell receptor beta chains from the same sample are listed, as sequenced in a study of blood T cell repertoires in COVID-19. Sequencing used immunoSEQ multiplex PCR; TCRdb keeps in-frame clones, though not all of them. The sample lists 110,000 to 150,000 clones; just over 85% were seen once. The sample comprised peripheral blood. The receptors derive from a woman aged 55-70 years with acute or convalescent COVID-19.

There are a few counts of this clone. The J gene is TRBJ2-1, the V gene TRBV6-2 or TRBV6-3; no definite D call. With 2 bases removed from V and 8 bases from J, the gap between germline ends came to 7 bases. This CDR3 has 12 amino acids. Germline-derived CDR1 and CDR2 are MNHEY and SVGEGT. CDR3 sequence (DNA): TGTGCCAGCAGTTACCCCCCGGATGAGCAGTTCTTC. This sequence encodes CASSYPPDEQFF.

The rearrangement uses TRBV19 and TRBJ2-3; TRBD1 is a possible D gene (6 bases). Trimming removed 5 bases from V and 2 bases from J, with 14 bases in between. Germline V gives CDR1 LNHDA, CDR2 SQIVND (reference sequence). The CDR3 is 15 residues long. CDR3 residues: CASSRTGQFTDTQYF. CDR3 nucleotide sequence: TGTGCCAGTAGTCGAACTGGACAGTTCACAGATACGCAGTATTTT.

This clone was detected only once. The chain is built from TRBV7-9 and TRBJ1-2; D call uncertain. CDR1 is SEHNR and CDR2 is FQNEAQ in the germline V gene (reference sequence). The CDR3 contains 14 residues. Trimming took 0 bases from V and 4 from J, leaving 9 bases between them. The CDR3 DNA follows: TGTGCCAGCAGCTTAGCAGGTAGCTTCTATGGCTACACCTTC. It encodes CASSLAGSFYGYTF.

V gene TRBV30 combines with J gene TRBJ1-6; no definite D call. The V gene lost 1 base and the J gene lost 4 bases, with 11 bases spanning the gap. From germline, CDR1 is GTSNPN and CDR2 SVGIG (reference sequence). The CDR3 contains 15 residues. CDR3 region: CAWSGGSDYNSPLHF. The CDR3 DNA reads TGTGCCTGGAGTGGAGGTTCGGATTATAATTCACCCCTCCACTTT.

The chain links TRBV6-6 to TRBJ2-3; TRBD2 aligns across 14 bases. Unmatched junction bases numbered 5, after V lost 10 bases and J lost 2 bases. Germline values: CDR1 MNHNY, CDR2 SVGAGI (reference sequence). This CDR3 has 15 residues. Here the CDR3 reads CAIRTSGGTTDTQYF. The DNA of the CDR3 is TGTGCCATTAGGACTAGCGGGGGGACCACAGATACGCAGTATTTT.

V is TRBV29-1 and J is TRBJ2-1, with 12 bases identical to TRBD2. Trimming cost V 6 bases and J 6 bases; bases outside gene matches: 21. The CDR3 covers 19 residues. Germline CDR1 and CDR2: SQVTM and ANQGSEA. The CDR3: CSVVPWTGTLAGGSNEQFF. CDR3 DNA sequence: TGCAGCGTAGTCCCATGGACAGGGACTCTAGCGGGGGGGAGCAATGAGCAGTTCTTC.

The V call is TRBV5-1, the J call TRBJ1-4, with D uncertain. Trimming removed 0 bases at V and 7 bases at J, with 13 bases between. The CDR3 sequence is 15 residues long. Germline loops: CDR1 SGHRS, CDR2 YFSETQ. CDR3 in amino acids: CASSLAGQAGEKLFF. CDR3 DNA: TGCGCCAGCAGCTTGGCCGGGCAGGCGGGTGAAAAACTGTTTTTT. Combining the CDR3 with reference TRBV5-1 and TRBJ1-4 gives the whole variable domain KAGVTQTPRYLIKTRGQQVTLSCSPISGHRSVSWYQQTPGQGLQFLFEYFSETQRNKGNFPGRFSGRQFSNSRSEMNVSTLELGDSALYLCASSLAGQAGEKLFFGSGTQLSVL.

The chain joins TRBV4-2 to TRBJ2-7; a possible D gene is TRBD1 (6 bases). CDR3 length: 16 amino acids. Germline CDR1 is LGHNA and CDR2 is YNFKEQ. Trimming took off 0 bases at V and 3 bases at J, with 15 bases between the two ends. Written as DNA, the CDR3 is TGTGCCAGCAGCCAAGAGTACAGGGCGTACCTCTACGAGCAGTACTTC. It yields the protein CASSQEYRAYLYEQYF.

V gene TRBV6-5 combines with J gene TRBJ1-1, with 7 nucleotides matching TRBD1. The CDR3 is 14 residues long. The ends lost 7 bases at V and 0 bases at J; junction bases unmatched: 5. Germline CDR1 and CDR2: MNHEY and SVGAGI. The CDR3 bases are TGTGCCAGCACACTGACAGGGTTGAACACTGAAGCTTTCTTT. Its translation: CASTLTGLNTEAFF.

This clone was detected only once. The chain uses TRBV4-1 and TRBJ2-7, with D tentatively TRBD1 (5 bases). The CDR3 covers 15 residues. Germline V lookup: CDR1 MGHRA, CDR2 YSYEKL. Trimming shortened V by 1 base and J by 1 base, and 11 bases separated the two germline ends. The CDR3 DNA reads as TGCGCCAGCAGCCAAGGTGCAGGGTCTTCCTACGAGCAGTACTTC. It translates to CASSQGAGSSYEQYF.